This T cell receptor beta chain appears in the sequencing data of a study of shared clonotypes between healthy human individuals. Background on the study: Per donor, CD8 memory used one plate, CD8 naive used two, CD4 memory used three and CD4 naive used three.

Donors had no recently reported acute infections or vaccinations and were HIV-negative. Clones were read by immunoSEQ multiplex PCR, and TCRdb kept only the in-frame ones, dropping some. The repertoire holds some 1,600,000 clones, with nearly 99% as singletons. This CDR3 has 15 residues. V lost 4 bases, J lost 3 bases, and 16 bases lay in between. Per germline, CDR1 ENHRY and CDR2 SYGVKD. Study-wide findings and caveats: The study sampled only blood, and tissue repertoires likely differ. Richness estimates generally favored naive over memory subsets.

With regard to this clone: Its target is not known.

The sample consisted of naive CD4+ T cells sorted from blood. Subset given: CD45RA+ positively selected. The chain links TRBV10-3 to TRBJ2-7; TRBD2 might be the D (6 bases). The receptor's source is a young man in good health. The CDR3 spells CAISGGLSEGYEQYF. CDR3 in DNA: TGTGCCATCAGTGGGGGACTTTCGGAGGGCTACGAGCAGTACTTC.